This is a list of T cell receptor beta chains from one sample in a study of cytomegalovirus exposure and HLA in healthy donors. Assay used: immunoSEQ multiplex PCR; TCRdb lists only in-frame clones, some missing. The repertoire includes about 140,000 clones, roughly 80% of them detected once, and about 0.97% sits in the top ten. The specimen sequenced was PBMCs. The source is a man younger than 35 in good health and CMV-seronegative. The CDR3 runs from the conserved cysteine through the conserved F or W.

len | v_gene | CDR3aa
13 | TRBV6-5 | CASSRGHQETQYF
13 | TRBV5-1 | CASSFSLQETQYF
16 | TRBV18 | CASSLRQGVGQETQYF
19 | TRBV5-1 | CASSPGLAGGQLAKNIQYF
14 | TRBV4-2 | CASSHYAGENEQFF
13 | TRBV30 | CAWNGGANQPQHF
14 | TRBV19 | CASSMGSGAGELFF
16 | TRBV15 | CATSREAGQGACEQYF
13 | TRBV5-1 | CASRQGDHGELFF
16 | TRBV7-8 | CASSATGRRLGTEAFF
18 | TRBV7-6 | CASSSAGTMSSGANVLTF
15 | TRBV5-3 | CARSLGGRGRGGYTF
15 | TRBV27 | CASSLSRGTNEKLFF
14 | TRBV6-5 | CASSYEGANTEAFF
13 | TRBV6-1 | CASRGQSNQPQHF
15 | TRBV4-2 | CASSQDAGPNYGYTF
13 | TRBV4-3 | CASSHQGADTQYF
15 | TRBV6-5 | CASSYSPGTGLGYTF
16 | TRBV7-3 | CASSSGLAGKGETQYF
16 | TRBV4-2 | CASSQAVEGGGTEAFF
11 | TRBV20-1 | CSAWGGVGYTF
15 | TRBV4-3 | CASSQGSGNRNTIYF
13 | TRBV6-4 | CASSRDRETEAFF
14 | TRBV5-1 | CASRSLAVGTEAFF
15 | TRBV30 | CAWSGQGSRADTQYF
11 | TRBV20-1 | CSASTGGRAFF
15 | TRBV19 | CASSPDPRGNTEAFF
17 | TRBV2 | CASSERTDSRVHQPQHF
13 | TRBV6-6 | CASSGTPQAEAFF
14 | TRBV9 | CASSAGGGYNEQFF
18 | TRBV7-9 | CASSLYLGSGVMNTEAFF
14 | TRBV5-1 | CASSLDRMNTEAFF
13 | TRBV5-1 | CASSLGGYYGYTF
15 | TRBV9 | CASSEVGGSYNEQFF
17 | TRBV5-6 | CASSPGGQSSYNSPLHF
15 | TRBV5-4 | CASSPVGGRVAEAFF
16 | TRBV7-2 | CASSLEGAYNHNEQFF
15 | TRBV7-2 | CASSLFIGANYGYTF
15 | TRBV15 | CATSSAGSGANVLTF
14 | TRBV6-5 | CASSWVAGDNEQFF
13 | TRBV7-2 | CASSPRLADGYTF
13 | TRBV15 | CATSRGGADTQYF
13 | TRBV19 | CASSADWNTEAFF
14 | TRBV19 | CASSIRQGQETQYF
13 | TRBV5-6 | CASSLVSQNTIYF
15 | TRBV27 | CASSSLGQSSYEQYF
14 | TRBV5-4 | CASSLQGSTDTQYF
14 | TRBV30 | CAWSVGGGSHEQYF
15 | TRBV5-6 | CASSRGGQGAGKLFF
16 | TRBV15 | CATSREPGQGSYEQYF
14 | TRBV2 | CASSDRGLNYGYTF